The rows below give T cell receptor beta chains drawn from one sample of a study of blood T cell repertoires in COVID-19. Libraries were prepared by immunoSEQ multiplex PCR; TCRdb keeps only in-frame clonotypes and omits some of them. The sample lists 250,000 to 300,000 clones, roughly 85% occurring once. The sample consisted of PBMCs or T cells enriched from blood (not recorded which). The receptors derive from a man aged 35-49 years who had been exposed to COVID-19. The CDR3 runs from the conserved cysteine through the conserved F or W. The D gene is left open where the match is weak. Some rows have no size entry. The others give once, few or many, or a class for an expanded clone.

D gene	clone size	V gene	J gene	CDR3 DNA	CDR3 protein
NA	NA	TRBV5-1	TRBJ2-1	TGCGCCAGCAGCCCCATGGGGGCCCGAAATTACAATGAGCAGTTCTTC	CASSPMGARNYNEQFF
NA	once	TRBV10-3	TRBJ1-1	TGTGCCATCGGTTCGGTCGAAGCTTTCTTT	CAIGSVEAFF
NA	NA	TRBV5-5	TRBJ2-2	TGTGCCAGCAGCTTGGGACTACCGAACACCGGGGAGCTGTTTTTT	CASSLGLPNTGELFF
TRBD1	NA	TRBV10-3	TRBJ1-1	TGTGCCATCCGTGGAGGACAGGGGAACGACGCTTTCTTT	CAIRGGQGNDAFF
NA	NA	TRBV10-3	TRBJ2-2	TGTGCCGGCCAAGGACAGTCCGGGGAGCTGTTTTTT	CAGQGQSGELFF
NA	many	TRBV4-2	TRBJ1-1	TGTGCCAGCAGCCAAGCGGGGGGCTCGGCTTTCTTT	CASSQAGGSAFF
NA	NA	TRBV29-1	TRBJ1-1	TGCAGCGTTGTATTGGGACGGGGAGGATTCGTGAACACTGAAGCTTTCTTT	CSVVLGRGGFVNTEAFF
NA	NA	TRBV12-3/TRBV12-4	TRBJ1-1	TGTGCCAGCAGGGGGACAGAAGCTTTCTTT	CASRGTEAFF
NA	NA	TRBV7-8	TRBJ1-2	TGTGCCAGCAGCCGGGAGTATGGCTACACCTTC	CASSREYGYTF
NA	once	TRBV7-3	TRBJ2-1	TGTGCCAGCAGCCCCTCCGAAGCGTCCTACAATGAGCAGTTCTTC	CASSPSEASYNEQFF
TRBD2	NA	TRBV10-2	TRBJ2-1	TGCGCCAGCAGTGGGTCGGGGACTAGCGGGTTTAGCTCCTACAATGAGCAGTTCTTC	CASSGSGTSGFSSYNEQFF
TRBD1	NA	TRBV11-2	TRBJ1-3	TGTGCCAGCAGCTATACACCGGGACAGGGAAACACCATATATTTT	CASSYTPGQGNTIYF
TRBD2	NA	TRBV10-3	TRBJ2-3	TGTGCCGTCGGGACTAGCGGATCCACTAGCACAGATACGCAGTATTTT	CAVGTSGSTSTDTQYF
TRBD1	once	TRBV6-5	TRBJ2-7	TGTGCCAGCAAGCTAAGTGGGACAGGGGGAGACGAGCAGTACTTC	CASKLSGTGGDEQYF
NA	NA	TRBV30	TRBJ1-1	TGTGCCTGGAGTGTCTCTACCCGGCAGGCCCCTGAAGCTTTCTTT	CAWSVSTRQAPEAFF
NA	few	TRBV19	TRBJ1-4	TGTGCCAGTAGTATCGGGGGGTTTGGAGAAAAACTGTTTTTT	CASSIGGFGEKLFF
NA	once	TRBV5-4	TRBJ2-3	TGTGCCAGCAGCTTAGCAGGAACCTTGACAGATACGCAGTATTTT	CASSLAGTLTDTQYF
TRBD1	NA	TRBV7-3	TRBJ2-2	TGTGCCAGCAGCACCCGCGGACAGGGGGGCACCGGGGAGCTGTTTTTT	CASSTRGQGGTGELFF
NA	NA	TRBV2	TRBJ2-1	TGTGCCAGCAGGGGTGGAGGGCTGGCCTCGTTCTTC	CASRGGGLASFF
NA	NA	TRBV6-5	TRBJ1-1	TGTGCCAGCTTTAAATTGAACACTGAAGCTTTCTTT	CASFKLNTEAFF
NA	few	TRBV24-1	TRBJ2-1	TGTGCCACCAGTGAAACCATCAGCTCCTACAATGAGCAGTTCTTC	CATSETISSYNEQFF
TRBD1	few	TRBV4-1	TRBJ1-2	TGCGCCAGCAGCTCAGTCCCGGGACAGGGAGGAAGGTTC	CASSSVPGQGGRF
TRBD1	NA	TRBV5-1	TRBJ1-2	TGCGCCAGACCGACAGGGGTTGGTGGCTACACCTTC	CARPTGVGGYTF
TRBD1	few	TRBV19	TRBJ1-5	TGTGCCAGTAGTAGGGGGACAGGGGTTCATCAGCCCCAGCATTTT	CASSRGTGVHQPQHF
TRBD1	NA	TRBV6-1	TRBJ2-6	TGTGCCAGCAGTGAAGTGCCAGGGGGCTCTGGGGCCAACGTCCTGACTTTC	CASSEVPGGSGANVLTF
TRBD1	once	TRBV7-9	TRBJ2-7	TGTGCCAGCAGCTCCGGGACAGAATCCCCGATCCTCTTC	CASSSGTESPILF
NA	once	TRBV3-1/TRBV3-2	TRBJ2-3	TGTGCCAGCAGCCACGGTGGTCTAAGCACAGATACGCAGTATTTT	CASSHGGLSTDTQYF
TRBD2	NA	TRBV11-2	TRBJ2-5	TGTGCCAGCAGCCCAGCCCCCCTACTAGCGGGAAAAGAGACCCAGTACTTC	CASSPAPLLAGKETQYF
NA	NA	TRBV12-5	TRBJ2-1	TGTGCTCAGGAGGGGCCGGTGGGCAATGAGCAGTTCTTC	CAQEGPVGNEQFF
TRBD2	NA	TRBV18	TRBJ2-1	TGTGCCAGCTCGCCGGGACTAACGGAGGGGCTGGAGTTCTTC	CASSPGLTEGLEFF
NA	once	TRBV19	TRBJ1-2	TGTGCCTCATCAGACTATGGCTACACCTTC	CASSDYGYTF
NA	NA	TRBV21-1	TRBJ2-7	TGTGCCAGCAGCAAGAGGGCTAGCGGGAGTTACGAGCAGTACTTC	CASSKRASGSYEQYF
TRBD1	NA	TRBV5-1	TRBJ1-3	TGCGCCAGCAGCTTGGACTGGACAGGGGCTGGAAACACCATATATTTT	CASSLDWTGAGNTIYF
TRBD1	NA	TRBV2	TRBJ1-4	TGTGCCAGCAGGGACAGGCCTAATGAAAAACTGTTTTTT	CASRDRPNEKLFF
TRBD1	NA	TRBV28	TRBJ1-5	TGTGCCAGCAGTCCGGGACAGGGCAATCAGCCCCAGCATTTT	CASSPGQGNQPQHF
NA	NA	TRBV24-1	TRBJ2-1	TGTGCCACCAGTCATACGGGAGTTTCCTACAATGAGCAGTTCTTC	CATSHTGVSYNEQFF
NA	once	TRBV5-1	TRBJ2-6	TGCGCCAGCAGCTTAGCAACTAGCTCTGGGGCCAACGTCCTGACTTTC	CASSLATSSGANVLTF
NA	NA	TRBV24-1	TRBJ1-5	TGTGCCACCAGTGATTTCGCCGGTCAGCCCCAGCATTTT	CATSDFAGQPQHF
NA	NA	TRBV18	TRBJ1-1	TGTGCCAGCTCACCGGCGCAGGGAGGAGAAGCTTTCTTT	CASSPAQGGEAFF
NA	NA	TRBV7-6	TRBJ2-7	TGTGCCAGCAGCATAGACACGCTCAGTTCCTACGAGCAGTACTTC	CASSIDTLSSYEQYF
TRBD1	NA	TRBV6-6	TRBJ2-1	TGTGCCAGCAGTAACCCCTTCGACAGGGCTAAGGGTGAGCAGTTCTTC	CASSNPFDRAKGEQFF
TRBD1	NA	TRBV18	TRBJ1-5	TGTGCCAGCTCACAAAAGGACAGGGCGGATCAGCCCCAGCATTTT	CASSQKDRADQPQHF
NA	NA	TRBV7-8	TRBJ1-1	TGTGCCAGCAGGCGTAGGGAGGCGGCCACTGAAGCTTTCTTT	CASRRREAATEAFF
NA	NA	TRBV11-2	TRBJ1-3	TGTGCCAGCAGCTTAGATGGCTTATACACCATATATTTT	CASSLDGLYTIYF
TRBD2	NA	TRBV19	TRBJ2-3	TGTGCCAGTAGTACTATAGCGGGAGAGACAGATACGCAGTATTTT	CASSTIAGETDTQYF
TRBD2	NA	TRBV7-9	TRBJ2-7	TGTGCCAGCAGCTTCGGACTAGCGGGAGGAAGTATGTACGAGCAGTACTTC	CASSFGLAGGSMYEQYF
NA	NA	TRBV4-1	TRBJ2-2	TGCGCCAGCAGCCGGGAGGAAAGGATGAACACCGGGGAGCTGTTTTTT	CASSREERMNTGELFF
TRBD1	NA	TRBV7-2	TRBJ2-2	TGTGCCAGCAGCCTCCACCGGACAGGGAATTACCCCGGGGAGCTGTTTTTT	CASSLHRTGNYPGELFF
NA	NA	TRBV30	TRBJ1-5	TGTGCCTGGAGATCAGGGATTTTTCAGCCCCAGCATTTT	CAWRSGIFQPQHF
NA	NA	TRBV12-3/TRBV12-4	TRBJ1-5	TGTGCCAGCAGTGCGGACATAAATCAGCCCCAGCATTTT	CASSADINQPQHF
NA	NA	TRBV7-9	TRBJ1-2	TGTGCCAGCAGCTTAACGGGAGGGAGTGGACGGGGCCTTAACTATGGCTACACCTTC	CASSLTGGSGRGLNYGYTF
NA	NA	TRBV13	TRBJ2-3	TGTGCCAGCAGCTTCCAGGGCTCAGATACGCAGTATTTT	CASSFQGSDTQYF
NA	NA	TRBV7-2	TRBJ1-6	TGTGCCAGCAGCTTTGTACAGCGGAATTCACCCCTCCACTTT	CASSFVQRNSPLHF
TRBD1	NA	TRBV2	TRBJ1-4	TGTGCCAGCAGCAACAGGGGTGGCAATGAAAAACTGTTTTTT	CASSNRGGNEKLFF
NA	few	TRBV28	TRBJ1-1	TGTGCCAGCAGCCCTAGTGACAGACTGAACACTGAAGCTTTCTTT	CASSPSDRLNTEAFF
NA	NA	TRBV6-5	TRBJ1-5	TGTGCCACCTCCGGACAGTTAAATCAGCCCCAGCATTTT	CATSGQLNQPQHF
NA	few	TRBV3-1/TRBV3-2	TRBJ2-7	TGTGCCAGCAGCCAAGGGGCCTCGTCGTACGAGCAGTACTTC	CASSQGASSYEQYF
NA	few	TRBV2	TRBJ2-5	TGTGCCAGCAGGAGGGTTCCCCGGGAGACCCAGTACTTC	CASRRVPRETQYF
TRBD2	NA	TRBV9	TRBJ2-7	TGTGCCAGCAGTCCCGGACTAGCGGGAGCGGGGGAGCAGTACTTC	CASSPGLAGAGEQYF
TRBD2	NA	TRBV27	TRBJ2-5	TGTGCCAGCAGTCTCCAGGGACTAGCGGGAGAGAGAGAGACCCAGTACTTC	CASSLQGLAGERETQYF